This is a list of T cell receptor beta chains from one sample in a study of T cells in Graves' hyperthyroidism and ophthalmopathy. TCRdb used MiXCR to reprocess the multiplex PCR reads, holding one entry per CDR3 protein. The repertoire holds about 380,000 distinct CDR3 sequences, with approximately 15% as singletons. Sequenced input: blood. The receptor set was obtained from a man younger than 45 with Graves' hyperthyroidism that later progressed to Graves' ophthalmopathy. CDR3s leave out the opening cysteine and the closing phenylalanine or tryptophan.

>TRBV6-1
ASTITGEMNTEAF
>TRBV19
ASSPRTGEKTEAF
>TRBV18
ASSPPNGQETQY
>TRBV27
ASSLIGAAGELF
>TRBV5-1
ATTGGGKEGGTEAF
>TRBV5-1
ASSRENSYEQY
>TRBV30
AWSVLGFGTDTQY
>TRBV7-2
ASSLYAMNEQF
>TRBV30
AWTGDGPYEQY
>TRBV29-1
SGLFFLRQVHSSYEQY
>TRBV6-5
ASSYRGRSGNTIY
>TRBV6-1
AIRGAGANVLT
>TRBV3-1
ASSPFSSASGAEEQY
>TRBV28
ASSLLGGAYNEQF
>TRBV7-8
ASTGTYTDTQY
>TRBV4-1
ASSQDGLAGGGYNEQF
>TRBV19
ASSTGLGYT
>TRBV11-1
ASKRTGLTDTQY
>TRBV28
ASSSAGGYNQPQH
>TRBV6-1
ASSESPTGRNQPQH
>TRBV2
ASSEVRGQGPYEQY
>TRBV7-3
ASSFRLAGIPDTQY
>TRBV6-1
ASSEWRPQETQY
>TRBV11-3
ASSLVGVYNEQF
>TRBV2
ASSDRGSGNTIY
>TRBV6-1
ASSELQGPYNEQF
>TRBV20-1
SARTGEVGELF
>TRBV18
ASSTGSRGTYEQY
>TRBV18
ASSPMDTNTEAF
>TRBV12-5
ASGLVWAGDVEKLF
>TRBV20-1
SHSLTGAQEQY
>TRBV9
ASSGQGEGYNEQF
>TRBV7-2
ASSSEVNTGELF
>TRBV12-3/TRBV12-4
ASKPEGGWGETQY
>TRBV7-9
ASTRGAYNEQF
>TRBV6-2/TRBV6-3
ASRGVDTEAF
>TRBV19
ASLPATASNEKLF
>TRBV7-9
ASSLKGGVLNTEAF
>TRBV5-6
ASSLSTGTGYYSEQF
>TRBV7-9
ASSWSTGNGELF
>TRBV20-1
SARGQGPKSSYNEQF
>TRBV12-3/TRBV12-4
ASSLGFGDRATDTQY
>TRBV29-1
SSTGNTEAF
>TRBV6-1
ASSKRPGTDTQY
>TRBV6-2/TRBV6-3
ASSYSMWDTSSYNEQF
>TRBV2
ASRGTGGNTGELF
>TRBV28
ASSLGGLAGSTGELF
>TRBV6-5
ASSYPGGYGYT
>TRBV6-1
ASQAGRDSPLH
>TRBV12-3/TRBV12-4
ASSPTRGNEKLF
>TRBV6-1
ASGSGGTGEKLF
>TRBV3-1
ASSQVDRKYNEQF
>TRBV28
ASSPRLAQY
>TRBV12-3/TRBV12-4
ASSFSTAQETQY
>TRBV2
ASSELRPYEQY
>TRBV6-1
ASSGDMNTEAF
>TRBV6-5
ASSYAGGTGTYEQY
>TRBV5-4
ASSSTGAGELF
>TRBV12-3/TRBV12-4
ASSSTSGVETQY